This entry lists 21 T cell receptor beta chains sequenced from one sample in a study of T cells after somatic rescue of genetic block. Assay used: immunoSEQ multiplex PCR; TCRdb lists only in-frame clones, some missing. The sample has roughly 120,000 clones, approximately 90% seen once; the top ten hold about 1.5%. Sequenced sample: peripheral blood mononuclear cells (PBMCs). The receptors were gathered from a woman between 18 and 29 years old.

This chain connects TRBV7-9 to TRBJ2-2, with D possibly called TRBD1 or TRBD2 (5 bases each). From germline, CDR1 is SEHNR and CDR2 FQNEAQ (reference sequence). CDR3 length equals 16 residues. V gave up 5 bases and J gave up 4 bases, with 17 bases separating them. DNA of the CDR3: TGTGCCAGCAGCCCCGTCCGGGGCGACATCACCGGGGAGCTGTTTTTT. As protein: CASSPVRGDITGELFF. The whole variable domain, remainder taken from reference TRBV7-9 and TRBJ2-2, is DTGVSQNPRHKITKRGQNVTFRCDPISEHNRLYWYRQTLGQGPEFLTYFQNEAQLEKSRLLSDRFSAERPKGSFSTLEIQRTEQGDSAMYLCASSPVRGDITGELFFGEGSRLTVL.

This chain joins TRBV5-6 and TRBJ1-1; D perhaps matches TRBD1 (5 bases). Per germline, CDR1 SGHDT and CDR2 YYEEEE. This CDR3 contains 14 residues. V was pared by 5 bases and J by 5 bases, with 16 bases between. CDR3 residues: CASRKTGGGTEAFF. The CDR3 DNA reads TGTGCCAGCAGGAAAACCGGTGGGGGAACTGAAGCTTTCTTT.

The chain uses TRBV19 and TRBJ1-1, with D unclear. Trimming removed 3 bases from V and 7 bases from J, with 9 bases in between. The germline V gene has CDR1 LNHDA and CDR2 SQIVND (reference sequence). The CDR3 has 12 amino acids. The CDR3 protein is CASSITEGEAFF. The CDR3 DNA sequence: TGTGCCAGTAGTATTACGGAGGGTGAAGCTTTCTTT.

This clone was observed a few times. The CDR3 DNA reads TGTGCCAGCAGCGTAGGGACAGATTATTCACCCCTCCACTTT. Its protein is CASSVGTDYSPLHF. The chain is built from TRBV9 and TRBJ1-6; D perhaps matches TRBD1 (6 bases). The CDR3 contains 14 residues. V was clipped by 0 bases and J by 8 bases, with 9 bases between them. CDR1 and CDR2 from the germline V gene are SGDLS and YYNGEE.

The CDR3 DNA sequence: TGTGCCAGCAGTATATCTAGCGGGGGGGCCATAGATACGCAGTATTTT. Protein product: CASSISSGGAIDTQYF. The genes are TRBV7-3 and TRBJ2-3, with TRBD2 matching 12 bases. With 6 bases clipped from V and 5 bases from J, the junction kept 9 bases outside the gene matches. The CDR3 is made up of 16 amino acids. Per germline, CDR1 SGHTA and CDR2 FQGTGA.

This clone came up once. The chain carries TRBV7-9 and TRBJ1-2; D is undetermined. There are 10 residues in the CDR3. CDR1 and CDR2 (germline): SEHNR, FQNEAQ (reference sequence). Trimming removed 5 bases at V and 5 bases at J, with 3 bases between. CDR3 region: CASSQYGYTF. The CDR3, as DNA: TGTGCCAGCAGCCAATATGGCTACACCTTC.

This clone occurred a few times. The chain links TRBV29-1 to TRBJ1-5; maybe TRBD1 (5 bases). Germline loops: CDR1 SQVTM, CDR2 ANQGSEA. There are 14 residues in the CDR3. V was clipped by 4 bases and J by 2 bases, with 12 bases between them. CDR3 bases: TGCAGCGTTGCATGGGACTTCGGCAATCAGCCCCAGCATTTT. Translated, it gives CSVAWDFGNQPQHF.

The chain employs TRBV5-1 and TRBJ2-7; TRBD1 might be the D (6 bases). Trimming stripped 4 bases from V and 0 bases from J, with 11 bases between. The CDR3 has 14 amino acids. Germline values: CDR1 SGHRS, CDR2 YFSETQ. This CDR3 reads CASSLGADSYEQYF. The CDR3 region has the DNA TGCGCCAGCAGCCTGGGGGCAGACTCCTACGAGCAGTACTTC.

The chain links TRBV6-6 to TRBJ2-7; TRBD1 aligns across 9 bases. Germline CDR1 MNHNY, CDR2 SVGAGI (reference sequence). CDR3 length: 15 amino acids. The V segment lost 6 bases and the J segment 5 bases; nucleotides outside the gene matches: 11. The CDR3 sequence is CASSPGQGVGNEQYF. Written as DNA, the CDR3 is TGTGCCAGCAGCCCGGGACAGGGAGTTGGCAACGAGCAGTACTTC.

The rearrangement uses TRBV11-3 and TRBJ1-3; D not certain. Trimming stripped 0 bases from V and 0 bases from J, with 9 bases between. The CDR3 consists of 16 residues. Germline V gene data show CDR1 as SGHNT and CDR2 as YENEEA. CDR3 DNA sequence: TGTGCCAGCAGCTTAGATGGAGTCCGCTCTGGAAACACCATATATTTT. It yields the protein CASSLDGVRSGNTIYF.

V and J are TRBV7-2 and TRBJ1-2; D perhaps matches TRBD1 (5 bases). The CDR3 sequence is 15 residues long. V shed 5 bases and J shed 4 bases, with 17 bases lying between them. Germline CDR1 SGHTA, CDR2 FQGNSA. CDR3 sequence (DNA): TGTGCCAGCAGCCGTACCGCCAGGGAGGCCTATGGCTACACCTTC. This sequence encodes CASSRTAREAYGYTF.

The chain employs TRBV5-6 and TRBJ2-7; possibly TRBD1 for D (6 bases). Trimming left V 4 bases short and J 6 bases short, with 17 bases between. Germline CDR1 is SGHDT and CDR2 is YYEEEE. This CDR3 has 14 amino acids. The CDR3 loop reads CASSGTGTNGEQYF. In DNA, the CDR3 is TGTGCCAGCAGCGGGACCGGGACAAATGGCGAGCAGTACTTC.

This rearrangement joins TRBV5-1 to TRBJ1-6, with D possibly being TRBD1 (6 bases). V gave up 3 bases and J gave up 7 bases, with 14 bases separating them. The CDR3 has 15 amino acids. Germline CDR1 reads SGHRS; CDR2 reads YFSETQ. The CDR3 is CASSSTGSNNSPLHF. For the CDR3, the DNA is TGCGCCAGCAGCTCTACAGGGTCGAACAATTCACCCCTCCACTTT.

V gene TRBV28 combines with J gene TRBJ2-4; weak D call: TRBD1 (6 bases). V lost 5 bases, J lost 0 bases, and 20 bases lay in between. CDR3 length: 18 residues. Germline lookup yields CDR1 MDHEN and CDR2 SYDVKM. The CDR3 is CASSPGHGLNLAKNIQYF. CDR3 sequence (DNA): TGTGCCAGCAGTCCGGGACACGGACTGAACCTAGCCAAAAACATTCAGTACTTC.

The J gene is TRBJ2-2, the V gene TRBV10-3, with 12 bases identical to TRBD1. CDR3 length: 16 residues. CDR1 and CDR2 from the germline V gene are ENHRY and SYGVKD. V lost 6 bases to trimming and J lost 5 bases; unmatched junction nucleotides: 7. The CDR3 protein is CAIRGTGGLWTGELFF. The CDR3 nucleotides read TGTGCCATCAGGGGGACAGGGGGCCTTTGGACCGGGGAGCTGTTTTTT.

The rearrangement uses TRBV19 and TRBJ1-1, with a tentative D call TRBD1 (5 bases). The V end was cut by 7 bases, the J end by 5 bases, with 17 bases between. This CDR3 is built from 14 residues. Germline CDR1 LNHDA, CDR2 SQIVND (reference sequence). DNA of the CDR3: TGTGCCAGTAAACTTAGGGGAGGCCAGACTGAAGCTTTCTTT. Amino acid sequence: CASKLRGGQTEAFF.

About this clone itself: An end of the junction differs from the germline gene, which may be a read error. At the DNA level, this CDR3 is encoded by other sequences in the same sample as well. CDR3: CASSPSWAESSGTQYF. The CDR3 region has the DNA TGCGCCAGCTCACCCTCCTGGGCGGAATCTTCAGGTACGCAGTACTTT. This chain connects TRBV5-1 to TRBJ2-3; D gene uncertain. Germline CDR1 SGHRS, CDR2 YFSETQ. The CDR3 has 16 amino acids.

In nucleotides, the CDR3 is TGTGCCAGCAGCTTTGGGGGGGGGCACCAAGAGACCCAGTACTTC. Translation: CASSFGGGHQETQYF. The chain couples TRBV5-4 to TRBJ2-5; D is perhaps TRBD2 (7 bases). Trimming shortened V by 2 bases and J by 0 bases, and 11 bases separated the two germline ends. The germline V gene encodes CDR1 SGHNT and CDR2 YYREEE (reference sequence). CDR3 length: 15 amino acids.

This clone was detected once. This chain connects TRBV27 to TRBJ2-1; 10 bases agree with TRBD2. The CDR3 is 15 residues long. The V and J ends lost 3 bases and 7 bases, in that order; junction bases with no gene match: 6. Germline assignment: CDR1 MNHEY and CDR2 SMNVEV (reference sequence). CDR3: CASSLSSGGWNEQFF. The CDR3 bases are TGTGCCAGCAGTTTGTCTAGCGGGGGTTGGAATGAGCAGTTCTTC.

The chain joins TRBV7-9 to TRBJ2-1, with 8 bases matching TRBD2. The V and J ends lost 5 bases and 5 bases, in that order; junction bases with no gene match: 8. The germline gives CDR1 SEHNR, CDR2 FQNEAQ (reference sequence). The CDR3 sequence is 15 residues long. The chain's CDR3 is CASSPSGGVNNEQFF. The CDR3 nucleotides read TGTGCCAGCAGCCCCAGCGGGGGAGTAAACAATGAGCAGTTCTTC.

The rearrangement links TRBV5-5 to TRBJ1-4, with 10 bases aligning to TRBD1. Trimming removed 0 bases from V and 5 bases from J; junction bases left unmatched: 7. Germline loops: CDR1 SGHKS, CDR2 YYEKEE (reference sequence). The length of the CDR3 is 17 residues. CDR3 sequence reads: CASSLAGTGALNEKLFF. DNA of the CDR3: TGTGCCAGCAGCTTGGCCGGGACAGGGGCTTTAAATGAAAAACTGTTTTTT.